This T cell receptor (beta chain) was identified during a study of control samples from healthy donors and cancer patients (dated by TCRdb to 2018 to 2021). From its cysteine to its phenylalanine, the CDR3 spans 16 amino acids. Just CDR3 DNA is preserved here, 48 bases in frame from base 1. The germline V gene yields SGHTA for CDR1 and FQGNSA for CDR2. V and J are truncated by 2 bases and 4 bases respectively, leaving an intervening sequence of 18 bases. Library prep was done by the immunoSEQ multiplex PCR assay. The clones in this table, taken by TCRdb from immuneACCESS, are in-frame only. Not every clone is retained; where verified, under half of the shortfall comes from an unresolved V gene, and the cause of the rest is unknown. The sample includes roughly 450,000 clones, with 90% observed a single time. 5% to 8% of the sample is taken by the ten largest. In the case of this clone: The antigen it binds to is not known. Per-base qualities were not stored, and no clone one base away is much larger.

The sequenced material came from PBMCs. The V and J segments used are TRBV7-2 and TRBJ2-7, with TRBD1 as a weak D call on 6 bases. The TCR comes from a man aged 40-55 years with head and neck cancer. CDR3 sequence: CASSLTVDRPLYEQYF. The nucleotides are TGTGCCAGCAGCTTAACTGTCGACAGGCCACTTTACGAGCAGTACTTC.